This TCR beta chain was documented in a study of T-cell reconstitution after alpha-beta-depleted transplantation in children. Library preparation (for TCRbeta) was performed with unique molecular identifiers. A single record per CDR3 protein comes from TCRdb applying MiXCR to the PCR reads. The sample includes 900,000 or so distinct CDR3 sequences, roughly 16% of them seen just once. The CDR3 spans 13 residues. Germline V gene sequence: CDR1 LGHNA, CDR2 YNFKEQ. V lost 8 bases, J lost 4 bases, and 6 bases stayed unmatched. The specimen was PBMCs, mostly from graft donor cells, collected 360 days after TCRalphabeta/CD19-depleted stem cell transplant. This receptor was taken from a male patient aged 10 to 17 who had a stem cell transplant for acute lymphoblastic leukemia, so the T cells may come from the graft donor. The chain carries TRBV4-2 and TRBJ2-3, with 7 bases lining up with TRBD2. In DNA, the CDR3 is TGTGCCAGCGGGGAGGGGTACTCAGATACGCAGTATTTT. Protein product: CASGEGYSDTQYF.